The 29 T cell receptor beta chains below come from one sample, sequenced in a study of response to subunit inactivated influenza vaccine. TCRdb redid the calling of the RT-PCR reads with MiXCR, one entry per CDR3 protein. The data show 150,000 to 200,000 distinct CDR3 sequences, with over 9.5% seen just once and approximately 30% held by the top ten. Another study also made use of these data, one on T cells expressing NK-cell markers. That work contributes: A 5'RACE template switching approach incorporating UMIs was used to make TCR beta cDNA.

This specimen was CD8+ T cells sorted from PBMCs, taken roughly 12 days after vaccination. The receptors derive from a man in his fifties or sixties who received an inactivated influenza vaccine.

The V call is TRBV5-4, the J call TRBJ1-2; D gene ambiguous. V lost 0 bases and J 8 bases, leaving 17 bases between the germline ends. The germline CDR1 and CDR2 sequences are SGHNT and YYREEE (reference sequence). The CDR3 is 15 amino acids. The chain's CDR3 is CASSLGSASLEGYTF. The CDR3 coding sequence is TGTGCCAGCAGCTTGGGGTCCGCCAGTCTGGAAGGCTACACCTTC.

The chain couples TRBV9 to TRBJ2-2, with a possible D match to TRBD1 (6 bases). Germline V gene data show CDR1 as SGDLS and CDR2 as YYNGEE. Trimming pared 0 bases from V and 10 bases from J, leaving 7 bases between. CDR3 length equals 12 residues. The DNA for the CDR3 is TGTGCCAGCAGCGTAGGGGGACAGGAGCTGTTTTTT. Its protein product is CASSVGGQELFF.

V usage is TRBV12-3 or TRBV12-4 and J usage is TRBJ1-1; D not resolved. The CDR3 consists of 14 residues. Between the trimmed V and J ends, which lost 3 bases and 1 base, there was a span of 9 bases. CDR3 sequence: CASSFGMGNTEAFF. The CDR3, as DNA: TGTGCCAGCAGTTTTGGGATGGGGAACACTGAAGCTTTCTTT.

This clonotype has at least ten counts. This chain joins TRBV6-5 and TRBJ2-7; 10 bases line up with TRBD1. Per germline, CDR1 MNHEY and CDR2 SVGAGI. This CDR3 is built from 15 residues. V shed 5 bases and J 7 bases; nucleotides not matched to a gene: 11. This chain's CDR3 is CASSRVRQGAGEQYF. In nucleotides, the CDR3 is TGTGCCAGCAGTCGCGTAAGACAGGGGGCGGGGGAGCAGTACTTC.

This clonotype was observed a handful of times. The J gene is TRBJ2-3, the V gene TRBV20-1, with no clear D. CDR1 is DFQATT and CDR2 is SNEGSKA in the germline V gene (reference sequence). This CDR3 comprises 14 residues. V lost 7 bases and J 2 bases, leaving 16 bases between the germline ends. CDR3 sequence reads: CSGTGRQLTDTQYF. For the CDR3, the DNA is TGCAGTGGGACGGGCAGGCAACTCACAGATACGCAGTATTTT.

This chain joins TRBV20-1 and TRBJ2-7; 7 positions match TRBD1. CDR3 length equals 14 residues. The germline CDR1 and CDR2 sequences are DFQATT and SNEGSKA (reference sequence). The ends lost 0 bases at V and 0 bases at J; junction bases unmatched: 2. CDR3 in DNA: TGCAGTGCTAGAGACAGGGGGTTCTCCTACGAGCAGTACTTC. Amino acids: CSARDRGFSYEQYF.

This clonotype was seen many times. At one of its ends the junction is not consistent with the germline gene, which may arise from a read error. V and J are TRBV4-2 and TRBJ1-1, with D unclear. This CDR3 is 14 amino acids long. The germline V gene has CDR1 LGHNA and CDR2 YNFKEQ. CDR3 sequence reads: CASSKEARNTEAFF. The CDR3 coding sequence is TGTGCCAGCAGCAAAGAAGCCCGGAACACTGAAGCTTTCTTT.

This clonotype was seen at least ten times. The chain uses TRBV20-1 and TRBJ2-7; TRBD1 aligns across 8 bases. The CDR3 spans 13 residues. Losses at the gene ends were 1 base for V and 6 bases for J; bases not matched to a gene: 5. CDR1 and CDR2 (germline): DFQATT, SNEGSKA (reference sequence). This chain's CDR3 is CSARGGRGLEQYF. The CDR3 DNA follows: TGCAGTGCTAGAGGCGGCAGGGGGCTCGAGCAGTACTTC.

This chain's CDR3 is CASSKGTSSYEQYF. Written as DNA, the CDR3 is TGTGCCAGCAGCAAAGGGACATCTTCCTACGAGCAGTACTTC. The chain recombines TRBV21-1 with TRBJ2-7; TRBD1 is the table's D call and was not checked against the DNA. TRBV21-1 represents a pseudogene. The CDR3 covers 14 residues.

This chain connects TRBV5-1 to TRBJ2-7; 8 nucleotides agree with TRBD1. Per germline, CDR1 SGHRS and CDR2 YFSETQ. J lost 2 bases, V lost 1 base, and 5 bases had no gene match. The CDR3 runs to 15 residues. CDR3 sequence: CASSLQDRDPYEQYF. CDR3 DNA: TGCGCCAGCAGCTTGCAGGACAGGGACCCCTACGAGCAGTACTTC.

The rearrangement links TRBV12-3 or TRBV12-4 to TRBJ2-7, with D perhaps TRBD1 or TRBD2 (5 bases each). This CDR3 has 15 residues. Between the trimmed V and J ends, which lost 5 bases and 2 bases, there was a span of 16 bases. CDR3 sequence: CASSERGRDPYEQYF. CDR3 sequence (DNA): TGTGCCAGCAGTGAGAGGGGTCGGGACCCCTACGAGCAGTACTTC.

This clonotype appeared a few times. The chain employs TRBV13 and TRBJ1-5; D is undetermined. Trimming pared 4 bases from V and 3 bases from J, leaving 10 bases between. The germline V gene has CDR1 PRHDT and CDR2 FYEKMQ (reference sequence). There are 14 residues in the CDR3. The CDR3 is CASSSGRFNQPQHF. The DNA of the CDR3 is TGTGCCAGCAGCTCGGGTCGTTTCAATCAGCCCCAGCATTTT.

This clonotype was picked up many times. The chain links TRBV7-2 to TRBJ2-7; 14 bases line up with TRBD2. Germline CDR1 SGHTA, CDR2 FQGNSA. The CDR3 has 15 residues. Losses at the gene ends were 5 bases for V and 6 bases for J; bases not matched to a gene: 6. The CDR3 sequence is CASSEGLAGAFEQYF. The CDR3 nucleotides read TGTGCCAGCAGCGAGGGACTAGCGGGAGCGTTCGAGCAGTACTTC. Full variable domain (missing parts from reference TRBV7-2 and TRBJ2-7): GAGVSQSPSNKVTEKGKDVELRCDPISGHTALYWYRQSLGQGLEFLIYFQGNSAPDKSGLPSDRFSAERTGGSVSTLTIQRTQQEDSAVYLCASSEGLAGAFEQYFGPGTRLTVT.

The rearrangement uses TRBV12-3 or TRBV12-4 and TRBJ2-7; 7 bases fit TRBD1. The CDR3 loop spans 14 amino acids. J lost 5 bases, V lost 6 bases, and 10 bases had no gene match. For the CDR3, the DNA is TGTGCCAGCAGCTCGACAGGGACCATTCACGAGCAGTACTTC. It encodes CASSSTGTIHEQYF.

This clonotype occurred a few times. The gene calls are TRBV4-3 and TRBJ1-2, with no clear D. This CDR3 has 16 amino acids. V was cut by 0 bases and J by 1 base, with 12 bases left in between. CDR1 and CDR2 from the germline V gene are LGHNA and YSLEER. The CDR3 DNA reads TGCGCCAGCAGCCAAGATTTATTCGTGGGTAACTATGGCTACACCTTC. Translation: CASSQDLFVGNYGYTF.

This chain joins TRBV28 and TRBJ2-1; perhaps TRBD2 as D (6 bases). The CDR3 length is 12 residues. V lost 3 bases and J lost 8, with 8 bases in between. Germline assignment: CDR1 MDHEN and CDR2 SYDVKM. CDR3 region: CASSLEGYEQFF. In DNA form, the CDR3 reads TGTGCCAGCAGTTTGGAGGGGTATGAGCAGTTCTTC.

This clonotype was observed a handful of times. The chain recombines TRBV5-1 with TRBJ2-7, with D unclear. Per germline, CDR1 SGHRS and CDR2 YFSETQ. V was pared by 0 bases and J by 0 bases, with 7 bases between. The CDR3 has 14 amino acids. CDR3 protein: CASSLDQSSYEQYF. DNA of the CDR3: TGCGCCAGCAGCTTGGATCAGAGCTCCTACGAGCAGTACTTC.

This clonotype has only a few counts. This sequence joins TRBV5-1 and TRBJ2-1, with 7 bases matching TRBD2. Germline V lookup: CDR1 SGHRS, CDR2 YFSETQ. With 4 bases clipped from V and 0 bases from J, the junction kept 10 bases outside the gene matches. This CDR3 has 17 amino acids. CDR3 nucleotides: TGCGCCAGCAGCCGTGGGGATAGCGGGTTCTCCTACAATGAGCAGTTCTTC. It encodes CASSRGDSGFSYNEQFF.

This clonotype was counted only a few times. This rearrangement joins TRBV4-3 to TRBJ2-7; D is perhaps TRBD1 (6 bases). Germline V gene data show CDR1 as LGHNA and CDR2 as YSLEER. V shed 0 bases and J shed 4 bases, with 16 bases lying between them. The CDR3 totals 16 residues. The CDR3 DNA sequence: TGCGCCAGCAGCCAAGAGGACACCGGGACAATTTACGAGCAGTACTTC. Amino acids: CASSQEDTGTIYEQYF.

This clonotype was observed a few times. CDR3: CASSSTGTGVTDTQYF. The CDR3 DNA reads as TGCGCCAGCAGTTCTACCGGGACAGGGGTAACAGATACGCAGTATTTT. The chain combines TRBV5-1 with TRBJ2-3, with 10 positions matching TRBD1. The germline V gene encodes CDR1 SGHRS and CDR2 YFSETQ. J was trimmed by 3 bases and V by 5 bases; bases with no gene match: 9. The CDR3 totals 16 residues.

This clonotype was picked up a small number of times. The chain's CDR3 is CASSPGQGLRDTIYF. The CDR3 nucleotides read TGTGCCAGCAGCCCGGGACAGGGACTTAGAGACACCATATATTTT. The chain uses TRBV5-4 and TRBJ1-3; 9 bases are shared with TRBD1. Germline trimming cut 4 bases from V and 8 bases from J; bases unmatched to any gene: 10. The V gene's germline CDR1 is SGHNT and CDR2 YYREEE (reference sequence). The CDR3 is 15 residues long.

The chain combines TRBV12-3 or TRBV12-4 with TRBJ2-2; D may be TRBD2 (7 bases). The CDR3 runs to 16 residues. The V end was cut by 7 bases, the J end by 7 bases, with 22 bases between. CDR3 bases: TGTGCCAGCAATGGGCTGGCGGGGGCACCGGGCGGGGAGCTGTTTTTT. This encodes CASNGLAGAPGGELFF.

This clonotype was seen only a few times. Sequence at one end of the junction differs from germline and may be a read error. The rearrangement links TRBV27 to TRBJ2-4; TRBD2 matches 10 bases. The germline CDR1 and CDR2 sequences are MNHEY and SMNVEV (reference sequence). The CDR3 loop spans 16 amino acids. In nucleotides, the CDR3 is TGTGCCAGCAGTTACATAAGCGGGAGGGCCCCGAATCCACTTTATTTC. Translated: CASSYISGRAPNPLYF.

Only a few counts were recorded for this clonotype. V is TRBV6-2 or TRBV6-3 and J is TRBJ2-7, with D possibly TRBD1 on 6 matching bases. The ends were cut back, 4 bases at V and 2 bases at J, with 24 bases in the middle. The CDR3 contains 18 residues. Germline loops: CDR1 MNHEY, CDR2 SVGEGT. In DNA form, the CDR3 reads TGTGCCAGCAGTTTCCCCTCTTTGACAGGAAGTACAACCTACGAGCAGTACTTC. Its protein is CASSFPSLTGSTTYEQYF.

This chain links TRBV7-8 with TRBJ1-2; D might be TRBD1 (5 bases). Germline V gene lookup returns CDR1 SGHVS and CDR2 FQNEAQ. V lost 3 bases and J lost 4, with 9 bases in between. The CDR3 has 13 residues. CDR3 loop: CASSFGQVYGYTF. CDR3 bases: TGTGCCAGCAGCTTCGGACAAGTCTATGGCTACACCTTC.

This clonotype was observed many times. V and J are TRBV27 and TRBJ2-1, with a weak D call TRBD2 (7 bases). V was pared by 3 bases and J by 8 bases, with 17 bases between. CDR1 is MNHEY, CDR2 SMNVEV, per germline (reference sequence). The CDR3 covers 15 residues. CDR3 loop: CASSLIGGAGHEQFF. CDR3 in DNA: TGTGCCAGCAGTTTGATTGGGGGGGCGGGGCATGAGCAGTTCTTC.

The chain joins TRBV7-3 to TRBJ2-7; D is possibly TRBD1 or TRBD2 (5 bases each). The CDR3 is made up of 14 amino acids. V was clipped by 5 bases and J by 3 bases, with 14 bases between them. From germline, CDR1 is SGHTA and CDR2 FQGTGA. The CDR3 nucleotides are TGTGCCAGCAGCCCCGGGACCGACTGCTACGAGCAGTACTTC. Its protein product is CASSPGTDCYEQYF.

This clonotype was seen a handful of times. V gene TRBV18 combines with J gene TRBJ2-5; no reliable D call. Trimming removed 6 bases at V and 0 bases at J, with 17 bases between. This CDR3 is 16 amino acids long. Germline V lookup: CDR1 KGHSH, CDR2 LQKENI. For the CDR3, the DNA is TGTGCCAGCTCCCCGACCCGCGCCCCGGACCAAGAGACCCAGTACTTC. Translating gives CASSPTRAPDQETQYF.

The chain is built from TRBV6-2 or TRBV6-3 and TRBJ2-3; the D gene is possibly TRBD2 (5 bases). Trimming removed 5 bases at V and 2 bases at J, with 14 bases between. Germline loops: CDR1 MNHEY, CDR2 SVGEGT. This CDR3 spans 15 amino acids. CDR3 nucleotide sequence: TGTGCCAGCAGTCAATCGGACTTTCCCACAGATACGCAGTATTTT. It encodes CASSQSDFPTDTQYF.